The 22 T cell receptor beta chains below come from one sample, sequenced in a study. TCRdb recomputed calls from the 5' RACE reads with MiXCR, one row per CDR3 protein. This sample carries fewer than 40,000 distinct CDR3 sequences, 24% of them seen once, and the ten largest clones take around 4.1%. The sequenced sample consisted of memory CD4+ T cells sorted from blood. Subset in this sample: memory CD4+ T cells, CD4+CD45RO+CD25-. The receptor set was obtained from a female donor with breast cancer.

This clonotype has only a few counts. This chain connects TRBV20-1 to TRBJ2-6; unclear D gene. The V end was cut by 3 bases, the J end by 2 bases, with 8 bases between. The length of the CDR3 is 14 residues. Per germline, CDR1 DFQATT and CDR2 SNEGSKA (reference sequence). This CDR3 reads CSASPPTGANVLTF. Written as DNA, the CDR3 is TGCAGTGCTAGCCCCCCGACTGGGGCCAACGTCCTGACTTTC.

About this clonotype: The conserved final phenylalanine or tryptophan is absent from the CDR3, which likely points to a read error. V is TRBV12-3 or TRBV12-4 and J is TRBJ2-1; TRBD2 matches at 15 bases. The V segment lost 6 bases and the J segment 0 bases; nucleotides outside the gene matches: 6. This CDR3 is built from 18 residues. CDR3 coding DNA: TGTGCCAGCAGCCCAGGACTAGCGGGAGGGCCCTCCTACAATGAGCAGTTCGTC. Amino acids: CASSPGLAGGPSYNEQFV.

This clonotype was seen more than once but under ten times. The genes are TRBV6-5 and TRBJ2-1; the D gene could be TRBD1 or TRBD2 (5 bases each). Trimming left V 5 bases short and J 11 bases short, with 13 bases between. Germline V lookup: CDR1 MNHEY, CDR2 SVGAGI. CDR3 length: 12 residues. CDR3 coding DNA: TGTGCCAGCAGTGATCTGGGACGAAAGCAGTTCTTC. It encodes CASSDLGRKQFF.

V usage is TRBV6-2 or TRBV6-3 and J usage is TRBJ2-1; no clear D. The germline V gene encodes CDR1 MNHEY and CDR2 SVGEGT. V lost 2 bases to trimming and J lost 10 bases, with 9 bases between them. The CDR3 extends over 12 amino acids. CDR3 in DNA: TGTGCCAGCAGTTACACGCCCAGGGAGCAGTTCTTC. Translated: CASSYTPREQFF.

In this sample, this clonotype turned up a few times. This sequence joins TRBV10-3 and TRBJ1-4, with D possibly matching TRBD1 (5 bases). Deletions cut 6 bases from V and 0 bases from J, with 5 bases between. Germline V lookup: CDR1 ENHRY, CDR2 SYGVKD. This CDR3 contains 13 residues. CDR3 sequence reads: CAIRGATNEKLFF. The CDR3 coding sequence is TGTGCCATCAGAGGGGCAACTAATGAAAAACTGTTTTTT.

A few counts support this clonotype. With a much larger clone just one base away, this may be a read error. This chain joins TRBV27 and TRBJ2-1; D may match TRBD1 or TRBD2 (5 bases each). This CDR3 spans 16 amino acids. V lost 5 bases and J 0 bases, leaving 14 bases between the germline ends. CDR1 MNHEY and CDR2 SMNVEV come from the germline V gene (reference sequence). The CDR3 protein is CASSSIGASSYNEQFF. CDR3 nucleotides: TGTGCCAGCAGTAGCATCGGGGCGAGCTCCTACAATGAGCAGTTCTTC.

This clonotype was picked up a small number of times. This chain joins TRBV27 and TRBJ1-6; no definite D call. CDR1 is MNHEY, CDR2 SMNVEV, per germline (reference sequence). The CDR3 length is 14 residues. V shed 7 bases and J shed 0 bases, with 7 bases lying between them. This CDR3 is CASTGSSYNSPLHF. The DNA for the CDR3 is TGTGCCAGCACGGGGAGCTCCTATAATTCACCCCTCCACTTT.

The rearrangement uses TRBV7-3 and TRBJ2-2, with 7 bases lining up with TRBD1. CDR1 and CDR2 from the germline V gene are SGHTA and FQGTGA. This CDR3 has 13 amino acids. Germline trimming cut 6 bases from V and 6 bases from J; bases unmatched to any gene: 4. The DNA of the CDR3 is TGTGCCAGCAGTGACAGGGTGGCCGGGGAGCTGTTTTTT. Translated, it gives CASSDRVAGELFF.

Turning to this clonotype: As the CDR3 is not closed by the conserved phenylalanine or tryptophan, this likely results from a read error. The chain carries TRBV5-1 and TRBJ1-5, with D tentatively TRBD1 (6 bases). The CDR3 runs to 15 residues. The V gene's germline CDR1 is SGHRS and CDR2 YFSETQ. V shed 4 bases and J shed 2 bases, with 13 bases lying between them. The CDR3 coding sequence is TGCGCCAGCAGCCAGGGAGGGGGGGGCAATCAGCCCCAGCATCTT. This sequence encodes CASSQGGGGNQPQHL.

In this sample, this clonotype turned up a few times. The chain combines TRBV6-5 with TRBJ2-1; TRBD2 might be the D (6 bases). V was cut by 4 bases and J by 0 bases, with 10 bases left in between. CDR1 and CDR2 from the germline V gene are MNHEY and SVGAGI. The CDR3 is made up of 15 amino acids. CDR3 bases: TGTGCCAGCAGTTCGAGCGGGCACTCCTACAATGAGCAGTTCTTC. It is translated as CASSSSGHSYNEQFF.

The rearrangement links TRBV9 to TRBJ2-1, with D possibly being TRBD1 (5 bases). Germline loops: CDR1 SGDLS, CDR2 YYNGEE. Trimming removed 5 bases at V and 7 bases at J, with 13 bases between. This CDR3 has 13 residues. In DNA, the CDR3 is TGTGCCAGCAGAGCAGGGTTTGAGAATGAGCAGTTCTTC. Protein product: CASRAGFENEQFF.

J is TRBJ1-4 and V is TRBV9; D is unclear. CDR3 size: 12 residues. Germline CDR1 and CDR2: SGDLS and YYNGEE. V dropped 4 bases and J dropped 7 bases, with 8 bases sitting between them. The CDR3 reads CASSPRGEKLFF. CDR3 sequence (DNA): TGTGCCAGCAGCCCTCGGGGTGAAAAACTGTTTTTT.

In this sample, this clonotype is medium-sized. V and J are TRBV7-9 and TRBJ2-5, with D uncertain. V was cut by 1 base and J by 3 bases, with 3 bases left in between. The CDR3 totals 12 residues. Per germline, CDR1 SEHNR and CDR2 FQNEAQ (reference sequence). The CDR3, as DNA: TGTGCCAGCAGCTTAGACGAAGAGACCCAGTACTTC. Protein sequence: CASSLDEETQYF.

This clonotype was observed a few times. The junction differs from germline at one of its ends, possibly a read error. J is TRBJ2-1 and V is TRBV2; TRBD1 agrees at 7 bases. There are 16 residues in the CDR3. Germline CDR1 is SNHLY and CDR2 is FYNNEI. The CDR3 is CASGERWGTAHNEQFF. The CDR3 DNA follows: TGTGCCAGCGGTGAACGATGGGGGACAGCCCACAATGAGCAGTTCTTC.

This clonotype was seen a few times. V gene TRBV27 combines with J gene TRBJ1-1; possibly TRBD1 for D (6 bases). This CDR3 contains 14 residues. Deletions cut 3 bases from V and 5 bases from J, with 13 bases between. The germline CDR1 and CDR2 sequences are MNHEY and SMNVEV (reference sequence). The CDR3 spells CASSFTGATTEAFF. The CDR3 DNA reads as TGTGCCAGCAGTTTCACGGGGGCGACGACTGAAGCTTTCTTT.

The chain has TRBV28 and TRBJ2-7; D tentatively fits TRBD1 or TRBD2 (5 bases each). Germline CDR1 reads MDHEN; CDR2 reads SYDVKM. Trimming removed 5 bases at V and 4 bases at J, with 15 bases between. The CDR3 loop spans 14 amino acids. This CDR3 is CASSHLRGPYEQYF. For the CDR3, the DNA is TGTGCCAGCAGTCACCTACGGGGACCTTACGAGCAGTACTTC.

In its sample, this clonotype ranks as medium-sized. The rearrangement links TRBV4-1 to TRBJ2-7; D gene ambiguous. Per germline, CDR1 MGHRA and CDR2 YSYEKL. The length of the CDR3 is 13 residues. V lost 2 bases and J 1 base, leaving 6 bases between the germline ends. The CDR3 protein is CASSQWQSYEQYF. For the CDR3, the DNA is TGCGCCAGCAGCCAATGGCAGTCCTACGAGCAGTACTTC.

At least ten counts were recorded for this clonotype. V usage is TRBV27 and J usage is TRBJ2-3, with a tentative D call TRBD1 (6 bases). CDR1 and CDR2 (germline): MNHEY, SMNVEV (reference sequence). The CDR3 extends over 17 amino acids. V lost 4 bases and J lost 3, with 20 bases in between. Here the CDR3 DNA reads TGTGCCAGCAGTTCCACCCCACAGGGATTCATGACAGATACGCAGTATTTT. It yields the protein CASSSTPQGFMTDTQYF.

V is TRBV20-1 and J is TRBJ2-7, with 13 nucleotides matching TRBD2. Germline-derived CDR1 and CDR2 are DFQATT and SNEGSKA (reference sequence). The V and J ends lost 3 bases and 3 bases, in that order; junction bases with no gene match: 5. This CDR3 comprises 15 residues. As DNA, the CDR3 is TGCAGTGCTAGGCCGGGACTAGCGGGGTTCTACGAGCAGTACTTC. It translates to CSARPGLAGFYEQYF.

This clonotype appeared a few times. The gene calls are TRBV27 and TRBJ2-1; D call uncertain. Germline V gene data show CDR1 as MNHEY and CDR2 as SMNVEV (reference sequence). Trimming left V 5 bases short and J 3 bases short, with 5 bases between. The CDR3 contains 12 residues. The CDR3 bases are TGTGCCAGCAGTCCTAACTACAATGAGCAGTTCTTC. Amino acids: CASSPNYNEQFF.

About this clonotype itself: A much larger clonotype is one base distant, so this may be a read error. The conserved phenylalanine or tryptophan is not found at the CDR3 terminus, so this likely reflects a read error. The chain has TRBV27 and TRBJ2-7; tentatively, D is TRBD1 (6 bases). V lost 6 bases to trimming and J lost 0 bases, with 12 bases between them. This CDR3 region has 14 residues. Germline CDR1 reads MNHEY; CDR2 reads SMNVEV (reference sequence). CDR3 region: CASRGGYPSYEQYL. The CDR3 DNA follows: TGTGCCAGCAGAGGGGGATACCCCTCCTACGAGCAGTACCTC.

This clonotype was detected many times. The V call is TRBV5-1, the J call TRBJ1-4, with D unclear. The CDR3 length is 13 residues. Germline CDR1 reads SGHRS; CDR2 reads YFSETQ. The V end lost 2 bases, the J end lost 10 bases, and 12 bases lay between the germline ends. CDR3 nucleotides: TGCGCCAGCAGCTTCGATGCGGAGGGAAAACTGTTTTTT. Protein sequence: CASSFDAEGKLFF.